The next 16 T cell receptor beta chains were all read from a single sample in a study of cytomegalovirus exposure and HLA in healthy donors. TCRdb's table, derived via immunoSEQ multiplex PCR, lists solely in-frame clones and lacks some. Found here are around 120,000 clones, 80% to 90% of them singletons; the top ten hold around 4.5%. Sequencing was done on a sample of PBMCs. The origin of the receptors is a man between 18 and 35 years old in good health and CMV-seropositive.

The gene calls are TRBV6-6 and TRBJ2-5, with 10 positions matching TRBD2. In germline, CDR1 is MNHNY, CDR2 SVGAGI (reference sequence). V was pared by 5 bases and J by 4 bases, with 4 bases of the junction left unmatched. The CDR3 totals 14 residues. CDR3 residues: CASSPRTSGETQYF. Here the CDR3 DNA reads TGTGCCAGCAGTCCCAGGACTAGCGGAGAGACCCAGTACTTC.

CDR3 DNA sequence: TGTGCCAGCAGCTTAACAGCGGGGGGGAGCACAGATACGCAGTATTTT. Its translation: CASSLTAGGSTDTQYF. The chain uses TRBV7-6 and TRBJ2-3; 10 bases are shared with TRBD2. The germline V gene encodes CDR1 SGHVS and CDR2 FNYEAQ. The CDR3 consists of 16 residues. V lost 2 bases to trimming and J lost 0 bases; unmatched junction nucleotides: 2.

In its sample, this clone was seen a few times. The rearrangement links TRBV6-4 to TRBJ2-2, with D perhaps TRBD1 (6 bases). Per germline, CDR1 MRHNA and CDR2 SNTAGT. The CDR3 sequence is 13 residues long. Trimming shortened V by 5 bases and J by 3 bases, and 7 bases separated the two germline ends. CDR3 residues: CASSPGDTGELFF. The DNA for the CDR3 is TGTGCCAGCAGTCCAGGGGACACCGGGGAGCTGTTTTTT.

The chain couples TRBV19 to TRBJ1-1, with D tentatively TRBD1 (6 bases). Trimming took 7 bases from V and 3 from J, leaving 9 bases between them. This CDR3 has 12 amino acids. Germline V lookup: CDR1 LNHDA, CDR2 SQIVND (reference sequence). The CDR3 nucleotides are TGTGCCAGTATAGGACAGTACACTGAAGCTTTCTTT. The encoded protein is CASIGQYTEAFF.

J is TRBJ2-1 and V is TRBV7-9; 10 bases map to TRBD2. Germline CDR1 reads SEHNR; CDR2 reads FQNEAQ (reference sequence). This CDR3 spans 19 amino acids. Unmatched junction bases numbered 9, after V lost 1 base and J lost 0 bases. DNA for the CDR3: TGTGCCAGCAGCTTAGTAGCGGGGGGCCTTTTCAGCTCCTACAATGAGCAGTTCTTC. Translation: CASSLVAGGLFSSYNEQFF.

The chain links TRBV6-6 to TRBJ1-5; 9 nucleotides match TRBD1. The junction had 5 bases not matched to a gene; V was cut back by 1 base and J by 7 bases. The CDR3 sequence is 15 residues long. Germline CDR1 is MNHNY and CDR2 is SVGAGI (reference sequence). CDR3 sequence (DNA): TGTGCCAGCAGTTACTTCGGGACAGGGAACCAGCCCCAGCATTTT. Translated: CASSYFGTGNQPQHF.

The chain couples TRBV7-7 to TRBJ2-7; D possibly corresponds to TRBD1 (7 bases). Deletions cut 8 bases from V and 7 bases from J, with 15 bases between. The germline V gene has CDR1 SSHAT and CDR2 FNYEAQ (reference sequence). This CDR3 is built from 12 residues. CDR3 coding DNA: TGTGCCAGCTCAACAGGGGCGGGGGAGCAGTACTTC. Translation: CASSTGAGEQYF.

This sequence joins TRBV5-6 and TRBJ2-7; 7 bases are a match to TRBD2. The V segment lost 2 bases and the J segment 2 bases; nucleotides outside the gene matches: 7. The germline CDR1 and CDR2 sequences are SGHDT and YYEEEE. This CDR3 region has 15 residues. The CDR3 bases are TGTGCCAGCAGCTTTAGAGGTGGGGGGGCCTACGAGCAGTACTTC. It codes for CASSFRGGGAYEQYF.

The gene calls are TRBV1 and TRBJ1-1; no check of the table's D call, TRBD1, against the DNA was made. TRBV1 is termed a pseudogene. The CDR3 is 17 amino acids. The CDR3 region is CTSSPNRDRGLNTEAFF. The CDR3 bases are TGCACCAGCAGCCCCAACCGGGACAGGGGATTGAACACTGAAGCTTTCTTT.

This sequence joins TRBV5-1 and TRBJ1-1; D possibly corresponds to TRBD1 (5 bases). Germline CDR1 is SGHRS and CDR2 is YFSETQ. The V gene lost 5 bases and the J gene lost 0 bases, with 11 bases spanning the gap. This CDR3 comprises 14 residues. The CDR3 coding sequence is TGCGCCAGCAGTTCGGGGGACCTGAACACTGAAGCTTTCTTT. Translation gives CASSSGDLNTEAFF.

In this sample, this clone turned up once. This chain links TRBV6-9 with TRBJ2-4, with TRBD2 as a possible D gene (5 bases). The V gene lost 4 bases and the J gene lost 9 bases, with 19 bases spanning the gap. CDR1 and CDR2 (germline): MNHGY, SVAAGI. The CDR3 runs to 15 residues. The CDR3 DNA follows: TGTGCCAGCAGTTGGGCTAGCCTACCGAAGGGCATTCAGTACTTC. Its protein is CASSWASLPKGIQYF.

This clone showed up just once. The chain has TRBV20-1 and TRBJ1-2; unclear D gene. CDR3 length equals 11 residues. V was clipped by 3 bases and J by 4 bases, with 6 bases between them. The V gene's germline CDR1 is DFQATT and CDR2 SNEGSKA (reference sequence). The CDR3 reads CSASASYGYTF. In DNA form, the CDR3 reads TGCAGTGCTAGTGCCAGCTATGGCTACACCTTC.

This chain uses TRBV9 with TRBJ1-1; D is unclear. Germline CDR1 and CDR2: SGDLS and YYNGEE. Trimming cost V 0 bases and J 5 bases, with 17 bases left between them. CDR3 length: 16 residues. The CDR3 protein is CASSVEDVTRHTEAFF. DNA for the CDR3: TGTGCCAGCAGCGTAGAAGATGTGACAAGGCATACTGAAGCTTTCTTT.

The table lists this clone with a count of one. The CDR3 bases are TGTGCCAGCAGCTTACAAACAGCGGGAGGCGAGACCCAGTACTTC. This sequence encodes CASSLQTAGGETQYF. The chain carries TRBV7-8 and TRBJ2-5; 9 nucleotides align to TRBD2. The J segment lost 5 bases and the V segment lost 2 bases, leaving 6 bases of the junction unmatched. CDR1 is SGHVS and CDR2 is FQNEAQ in the germline V gene. This CDR3 is 15 amino acids long.

The chain carries TRBV10-2 and TRBJ1-6, with 11 bases identical to TRBD1. This CDR3 region has 17 residues. The trim removed 6 bases at V and 0 bases at J, leaving 4 bases unmatched. The germline gives CDR1 WSHSY, CDR2 SAAADI. CDR3 sequence reads: CASRTGTGGSYNSPLHF. The CDR3 DNA reads as TGCGCCAGCAGAACCGGGACAGGGGGCTCCTATAATTCACCCCTCCACTTT.

This chain links TRBV25-1 with TRBJ2-5; 7 nucleotides line up with TRBD1. Trimming cost V 5 bases and J 5 bases; bases outside gene matches: 14. The CDR3 is 16 amino acids. The germline CDR1 and CDR2 sequences are MGHDK and SYGVNS. The CDR3 loop is CASSKTRTGMGETQYF. Here the CDR3 DNA reads TGTGCCAGCAGTAAGACCCGGACAGGTATGGGTGAGACCCAGTACTTC.